The 9 T cell receptor beta chains below were found in one sample sequenced in a study of T cell responses to AZD1222 COVID-19 vaccine. TCRdb's copy holds only in-frame clones and misses some; the assay was immunoSEQ multiplex PCR. The table lists approximately 80,000 clones, about 90% of them singletons. The specimen was peripheral blood, collected on day 0 of AZD1222 vaccination. Source of these receptors: an adult in good health.

The rearrangement uses TRBV11-3 and TRBJ2-2, with a weak D call TRBD1 (5 bases). CDR3 size: 15 residues. Germline V gene sequence: CDR1 SGHNT, CDR2 YENEEA. The V gene lost 1 base and the J gene lost 8 bases, with 14 bases spanning the gap. The DNA for the CDR3 is TGTGCCAGCAGCTTAGGGGCAGGACAAATGGGGGAGCTGTTTTTT. This encodes CASSLGAGQMGELFF.

This clone was counted a few times. The chain carries TRBV4-2 and TRBJ2-7; TRBD1 aligns across 12 bases. The V gene end was trimmed by 5 bases and the J gene end by 5 bases; junction bases not matched to a gene: 10. In germline, CDR1 is LGHNA, CDR2 YNFKEQ. The CDR3 consists of 16 residues. CDR3 residues: CASSDTPGQGANEQYF. In DNA, the CDR3 is TGTGCCAGCAGCGATACACCGGGACAGGGGGCTAACGAGCAGTACTTC.

The chain carries TRBV7-9 and TRBJ2-3; 7 nucleotides match TRBD2. The V segment lost 1 base and the J segment 1 base; nucleotides outside the gene matches: 2. Per the germline V gene, CDR1 is SEHNR and CDR2 is FQNEAQ (reference sequence). The CDR3 consists of 15 residues. CDR3 in DNA: TGTGCCAGCAGCTTAGTAACTAGCGGCACAGATACGCAGTATTTT. Translating it yields CASSLVTSGTDTQYF.

This chain uses TRBV30 with TRBJ1-2; 7 bases agree with TRBD1. The CDR3 length is 13 residues. Germline values: CDR1 GTSNPN, CDR2 SVGIG (reference sequence). V was clipped by 2 bases and J by 3 bases; unmatched bases: 3. The CDR3 DNA sequence: TGTGCCTGGAGTCGGGACAGAGACTATGGCTACACCTTC. This sequence encodes CAWSRDRDYGYTF.

The genes are TRBV7-9 and TRBJ1-2; 9 positions agree with TRBD1. From germline, CDR1 is SEHNR and CDR2 FQNEAQ (reference sequence). The CDR3 contains 17 residues. V shed 4 bases and J 3 bases; nucleotides not matched to a gene: 12. CDR3 loop: CASSYYPGTGKDYGYTF. In nucleotides, the CDR3 is TGTGCCAGCAGCTACTATCCCGGGACAGGGAAAGACTATGGCTACACCTTC.

This rearrangement joins TRBV15 to TRBJ1-2, with a possible D match to TRBD1 (6 bases). Germline CDR1 LNHNV, CDR2 YYDKDF (reference sequence). V was shortened by 3 bases and J by 8 bases, with 13 bases between the two germline ends. This CDR3 is 13 amino acids long. This chain's CDR3 is CATSSTGWDGYTF. The CDR3 DNA reads TGTGCCACCAGCAGTACAGGGTGGGACGGCTACACCTTC.

The genes are TRBV15 and TRBJ2-7; 10 bases fit TRBD2. The V gene end was trimmed by 0 bases and the J gene end by 0 bases; junction bases not matched to a gene: 11. CDR3 size: 19 residues. The V gene's germline CDR1 is LNHNV and CDR2 YYDKDF (reference sequence). The CDR3 sequence: CATSRDLGLAGDLSYEQYF. In DNA form, the CDR3 reads TGTGCCACCAGCAGAGATCTGGGTCTAGCGGGGGACCTCTCCTACGAGCAGTACTTC.

This chain uses TRBV5-1 with TRBJ2-1; 10 positions agree with TRBD2. The CDR3 consists of 17 residues. J gave up 7 bases and V 0 bases, and 10 bases lay outside the gene matches. Germline values: CDR1 SGHRS, CDR2 YFSETQ. In nucleotides, the CDR3 is TGCGCCAGCAGCTTGGCCCCCGGGAGCGGGGGGGCGAATGAGCAGTTCTTC. Encoded protein: CASSLAPGSGGANEQFF.

This sequence joins TRBV29-1 and TRBJ1-2; possible D gene TRBD1, 6 bases. There are 12 residues in the CDR3. The germline CDR1 and CDR2 sequences are SQVTM and ANQGSEA. V was clipped by 4 bases and J by 10 bases, with 16 bases between them. The CDR3 loop is CSVGTPTGIYTF. CDR3 sequence (DNA): TGCAGCGTTGGAACCCCTACAGGGATCTACACCTTC.